What follows is one T cell receptor (beta chain) and its context. Its specificity is unknown. One base away lies a much larger clone, so this may be a sequencing read error. A modified ARM-PCR protocol with three rounds of nested PCR amplified TCRbeta. Each CDR3 protein gets one entry after TCRdb re-called the multiplex PCR reads with MiXCR. The sample carries about 110,000 distinct CDR3 sequences, approximately 84% recorded once. These data are taken from a study of tumor and adjacent non-tumor tissue in lung cancer. Study-wide background: About 4.2 million productive TCRbeta reads were obtained per sample on average. General observations from the study: Tumor repertoires had a smaller top 100 clone share than normal lung.

Germline CDR1 and CDR2: SGHAT and FQNNGV. This CDR3 has 14 amino acids. This sample's RNA came from whole unsorted tissue. Sequencing input: lung tumor tissue. The V and J genes are TRBV11-2 and TRBJ2-1; 7 nucleotides agree with TRBD2. The TCR comes from a man between 65 and 85 years old with non-small cell lung cancer. The CDR3 DNA is TGTGCCAGCAGCTTAGATCTTACCCCAGCGGGGCAGTTGTTC. This sequence encodes CASSLDLTPAGQLF.